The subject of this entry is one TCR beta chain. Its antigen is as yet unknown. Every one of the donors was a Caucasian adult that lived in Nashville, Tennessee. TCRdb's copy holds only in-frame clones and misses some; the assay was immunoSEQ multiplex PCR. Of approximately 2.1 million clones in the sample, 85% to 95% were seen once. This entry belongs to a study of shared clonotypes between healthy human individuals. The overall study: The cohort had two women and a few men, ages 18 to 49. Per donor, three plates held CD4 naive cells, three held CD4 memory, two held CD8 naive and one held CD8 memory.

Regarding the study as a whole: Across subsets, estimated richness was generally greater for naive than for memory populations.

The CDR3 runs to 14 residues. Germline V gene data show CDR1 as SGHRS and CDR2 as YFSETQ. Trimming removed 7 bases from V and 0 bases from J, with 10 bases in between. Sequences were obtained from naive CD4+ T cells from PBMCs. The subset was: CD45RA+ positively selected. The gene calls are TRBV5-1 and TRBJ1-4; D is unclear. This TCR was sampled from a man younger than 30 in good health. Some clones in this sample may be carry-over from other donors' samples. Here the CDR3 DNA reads TGCGCCAGCGGACGGGGTGCAACTAATGAAAAACTGTTTTTT. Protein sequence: CASGRGATNEKLFF.